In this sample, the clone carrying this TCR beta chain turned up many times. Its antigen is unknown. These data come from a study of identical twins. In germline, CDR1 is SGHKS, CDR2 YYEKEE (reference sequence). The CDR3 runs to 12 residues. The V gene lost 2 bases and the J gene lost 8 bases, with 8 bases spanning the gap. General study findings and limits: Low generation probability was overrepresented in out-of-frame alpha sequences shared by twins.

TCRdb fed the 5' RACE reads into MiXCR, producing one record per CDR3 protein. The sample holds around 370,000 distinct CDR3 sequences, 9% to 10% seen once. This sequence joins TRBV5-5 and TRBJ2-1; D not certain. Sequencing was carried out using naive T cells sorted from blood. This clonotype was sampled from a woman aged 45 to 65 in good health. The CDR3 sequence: CASSFPSDEQFF. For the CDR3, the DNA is TGTGCCAGCAGCTTCCCGAGCGATGAGCAGTTCTTC. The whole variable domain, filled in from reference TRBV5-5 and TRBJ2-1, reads DAGVTQSPTHLIKTRGQQVTLRCSPISGHKSVSWYQQVLGQGPQFIFQYYEKEERGRGNFPDRFSARQFPNYSSELNVNALLLGDSALYLCASSFPSDEQFFGPGTRLTVL.